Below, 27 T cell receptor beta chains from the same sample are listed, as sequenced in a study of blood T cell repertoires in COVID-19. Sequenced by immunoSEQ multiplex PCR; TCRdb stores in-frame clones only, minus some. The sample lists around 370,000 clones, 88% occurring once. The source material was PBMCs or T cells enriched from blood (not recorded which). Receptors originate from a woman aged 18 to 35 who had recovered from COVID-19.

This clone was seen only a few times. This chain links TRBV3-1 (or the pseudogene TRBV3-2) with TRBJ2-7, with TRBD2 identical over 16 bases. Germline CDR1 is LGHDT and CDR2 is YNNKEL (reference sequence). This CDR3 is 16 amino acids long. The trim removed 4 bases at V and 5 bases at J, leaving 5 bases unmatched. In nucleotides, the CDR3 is TGTGCCAGCAGCCTCGGGACTAGCGGGGGGGCCCACGAGCAGTACTTC. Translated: CASSLGTSGGAHEQYF.

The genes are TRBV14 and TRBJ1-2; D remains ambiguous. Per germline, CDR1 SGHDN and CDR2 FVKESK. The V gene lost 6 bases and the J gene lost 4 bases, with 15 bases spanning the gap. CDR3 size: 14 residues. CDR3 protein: CASRDGRQLYGYTF. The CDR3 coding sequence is TGTGCCAGCAGAGACGGAAGACAACTCTATGGCTACACCTTC.

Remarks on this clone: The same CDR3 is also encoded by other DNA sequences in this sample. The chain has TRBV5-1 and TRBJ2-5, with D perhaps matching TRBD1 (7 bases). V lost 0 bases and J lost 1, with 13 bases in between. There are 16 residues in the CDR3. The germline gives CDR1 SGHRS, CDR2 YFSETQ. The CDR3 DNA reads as TGCGCCAGCAGCTTGGGGTCAGGGGGGACCCAAGAGACCCAGTACTTC. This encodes CASSLGSGGTQETQYF.

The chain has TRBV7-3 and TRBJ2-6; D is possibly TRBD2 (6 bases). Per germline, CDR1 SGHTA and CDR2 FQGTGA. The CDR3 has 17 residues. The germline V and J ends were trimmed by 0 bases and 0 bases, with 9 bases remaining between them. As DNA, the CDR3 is TGTGCCAGCAGCTTAACACGGCGGGGCTCTGGGGCCAACGTCCTGACTTTC. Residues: CASSLTRRGSGANVLTF.

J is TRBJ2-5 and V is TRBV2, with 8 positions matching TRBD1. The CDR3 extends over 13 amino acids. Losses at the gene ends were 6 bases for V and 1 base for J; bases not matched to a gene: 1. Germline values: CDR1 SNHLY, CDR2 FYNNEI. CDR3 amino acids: CASSGTGQETQYF. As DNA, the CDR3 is TGTGCCAGCAGCGGGACAGGCCAAGAGACCCAGTACTTC.

The CDR3 loop reads CASSPSGLAGHTQYF. The CDR3 DNA reads as TGTGCCAGCAGCCCTTCGGGACTAGCGGGGCATACGCAGTATTTT. The V gene is TRBV7-8, the J gene TRBJ2-3, with 13 bases that match TRBD2. The CDR3 runs to 15 residues. Trimming at V came to 5 bases and at J to 7 bases, leaving 6 bases not matched to a gene. Germline V CDR1 and CDR2: SGHVS, FQNEAQ.

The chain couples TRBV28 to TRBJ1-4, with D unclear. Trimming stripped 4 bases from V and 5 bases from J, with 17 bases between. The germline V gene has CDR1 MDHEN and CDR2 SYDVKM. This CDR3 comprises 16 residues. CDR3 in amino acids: CASSSPLPSLNEKLFF. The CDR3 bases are TGTGCCAGCAGTTCTCCTCTGCCGTCGCTAAATGAAAAACTGTTTTTT.

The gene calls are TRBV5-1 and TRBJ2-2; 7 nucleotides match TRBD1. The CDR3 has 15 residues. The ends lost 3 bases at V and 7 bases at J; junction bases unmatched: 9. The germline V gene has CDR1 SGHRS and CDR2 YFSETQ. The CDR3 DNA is TGCGCCAGCAGCTCGGGACAGCAGAGAAGCGGGGAGCTGTTTTTT. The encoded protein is CASSSGQQRSGELFF.

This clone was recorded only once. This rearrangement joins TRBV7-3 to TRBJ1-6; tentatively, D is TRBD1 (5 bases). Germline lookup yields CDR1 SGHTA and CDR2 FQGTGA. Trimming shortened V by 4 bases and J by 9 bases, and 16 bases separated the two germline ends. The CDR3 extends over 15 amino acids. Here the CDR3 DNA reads TGTGCCAGCAGCTCGACAGCGGGGTCCCGTTCACCCCTCCACTTT. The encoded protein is CASSSTAGSRSPLHF.

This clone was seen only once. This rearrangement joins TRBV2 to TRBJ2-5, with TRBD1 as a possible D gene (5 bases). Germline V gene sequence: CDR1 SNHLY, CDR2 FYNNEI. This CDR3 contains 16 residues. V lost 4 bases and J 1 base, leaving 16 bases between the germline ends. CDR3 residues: CASSATDSSFQETQYF. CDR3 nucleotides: TGTGCCAGCAGTGCCACCGACAGCTCGTTCCAAGAGACCCAGTACTTC.

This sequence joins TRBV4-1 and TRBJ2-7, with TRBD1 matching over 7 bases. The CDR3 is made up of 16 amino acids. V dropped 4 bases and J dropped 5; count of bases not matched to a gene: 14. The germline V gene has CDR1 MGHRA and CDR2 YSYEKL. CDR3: CASSPWTGRGNNEQYF. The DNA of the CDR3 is TGCGCCAGCAGCCCATGGACAGGAAGGGGTAATAACGAGCAGTACTTC.

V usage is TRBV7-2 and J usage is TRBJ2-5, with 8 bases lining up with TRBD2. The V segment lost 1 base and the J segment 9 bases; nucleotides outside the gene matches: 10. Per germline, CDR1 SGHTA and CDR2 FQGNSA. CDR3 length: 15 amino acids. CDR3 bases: TGTGCCAGCAGCTTAGATCCGGGGGGGCGGCAGGCCCAGTACTTC. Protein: CASSLDPGGRQAQYF. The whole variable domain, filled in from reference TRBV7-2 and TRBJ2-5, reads GAGVSQSPSNKVTEKGKDVELRCDPISGHTALYWYRQSLGQGLEFLIYFQGNSAPDKSGLPSDRFSAERTGGSVSTLTIQRTQQEDSAVYLCASSLDPGGRQAQYFGPGTRLLVL.

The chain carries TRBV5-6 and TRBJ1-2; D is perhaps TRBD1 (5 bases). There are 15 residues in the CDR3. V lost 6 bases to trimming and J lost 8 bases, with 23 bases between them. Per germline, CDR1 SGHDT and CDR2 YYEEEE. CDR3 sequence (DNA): TGTGCCAGCACCTTCCTGAGTGGGGCGTCAGTGGGCTACACCTTC. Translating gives CASTFLSGASVGYTF. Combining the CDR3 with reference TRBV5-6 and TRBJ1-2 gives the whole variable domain DAGVTQSPTHLIKTRGQQVTLRCSPKSGHDTVSWYQQALGQGPQFIFQYYEEEERQRGNFPDRFSGHQFPNYSSELNVNALLLGDSALYLCASTFLSGASVGYTFGSGTRLTVV.

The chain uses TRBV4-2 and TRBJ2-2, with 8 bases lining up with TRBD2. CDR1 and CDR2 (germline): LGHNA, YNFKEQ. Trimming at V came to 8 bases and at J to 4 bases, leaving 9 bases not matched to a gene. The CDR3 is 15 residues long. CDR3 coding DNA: TGTGCCAGCCGGCGGGGGGCCGTTGGCACCGGGGAGCTGTTTTTT. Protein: CASRRGAVGTGELFF.

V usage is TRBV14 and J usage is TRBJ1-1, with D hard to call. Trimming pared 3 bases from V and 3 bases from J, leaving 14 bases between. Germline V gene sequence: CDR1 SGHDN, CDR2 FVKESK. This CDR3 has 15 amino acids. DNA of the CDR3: TGTGCCAGCAGCCATAGGAAGTGGCAGGACACTGAAGCTTTCTTT. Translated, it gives CASSHRKWQDTEAFF. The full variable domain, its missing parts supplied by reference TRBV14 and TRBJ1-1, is EAGVTQFPSHSVIEKGQTVTLRCDPISGHDNLYWYRRVMGKEIKFLLHFVKESKQDESGMPNNRFLAERTGGTYSTLKVQPAELEDSGVYFCASSHRKWQDTEAFFGQGTRLTVV.

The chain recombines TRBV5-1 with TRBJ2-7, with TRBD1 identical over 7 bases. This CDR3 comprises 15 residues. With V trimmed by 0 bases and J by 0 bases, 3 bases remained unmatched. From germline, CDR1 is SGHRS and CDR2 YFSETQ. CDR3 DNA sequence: TGCGCCAGCAGCTTGGGTCCAGGGGGCTCCTACGAGCAGTACTTC. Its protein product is CASSLGPGGSYEQYF.

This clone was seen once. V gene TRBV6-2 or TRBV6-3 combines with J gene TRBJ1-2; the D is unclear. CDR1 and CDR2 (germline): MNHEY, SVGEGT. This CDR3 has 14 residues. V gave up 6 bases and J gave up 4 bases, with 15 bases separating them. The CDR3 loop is CASSREFGSYGYTF. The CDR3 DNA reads TGTGCCAGCAGCCGGGAATTCGGGAGCTATGGCTACACCTTC.

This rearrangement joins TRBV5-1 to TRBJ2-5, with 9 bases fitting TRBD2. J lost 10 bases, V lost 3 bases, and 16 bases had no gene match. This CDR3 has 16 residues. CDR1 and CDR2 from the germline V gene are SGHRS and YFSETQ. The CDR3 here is CASSSQAISGGGDQYF. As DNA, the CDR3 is TGCGCCAGCAGCTCCCAGGCCATTAGCGGGGGAGGGGACCAGTACTTC.

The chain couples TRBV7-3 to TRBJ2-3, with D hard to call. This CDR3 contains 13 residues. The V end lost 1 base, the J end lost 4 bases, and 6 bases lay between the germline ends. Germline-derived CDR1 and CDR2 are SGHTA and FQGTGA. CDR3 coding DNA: TGTGCCAGCAGCTTAAATCGTGCAGATACGCAGTATTTT. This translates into CASSLNRADTQYF.

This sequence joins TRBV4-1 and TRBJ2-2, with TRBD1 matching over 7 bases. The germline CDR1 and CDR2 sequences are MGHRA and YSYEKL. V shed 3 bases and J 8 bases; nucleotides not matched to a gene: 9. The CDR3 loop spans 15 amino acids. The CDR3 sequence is CASSQSTGIEGELFF. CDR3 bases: TGCGCCAGCAGCCAGTCGACAGGGATCGAAGGGGAGCTGTTTTTT.

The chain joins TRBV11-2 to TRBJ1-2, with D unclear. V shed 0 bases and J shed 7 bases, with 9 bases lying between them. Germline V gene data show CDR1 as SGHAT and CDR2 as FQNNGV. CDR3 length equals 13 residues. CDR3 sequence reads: CASSLESQSGYTF. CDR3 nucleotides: TGTGCCAGCAGCTTAGAATCACAGAGTGGCTACACCTTC. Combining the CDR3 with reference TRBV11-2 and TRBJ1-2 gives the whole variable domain EAGVAQSPRYKIIEKRQSVAFWCNPISGHATLYWYQQILGQGPKLLIQFQNNGVVDDSQLPKDRFSAERLKGVDSTLKIQPAKLEDSAVYLCASSLESQSGYTFGSGTRLTVV.

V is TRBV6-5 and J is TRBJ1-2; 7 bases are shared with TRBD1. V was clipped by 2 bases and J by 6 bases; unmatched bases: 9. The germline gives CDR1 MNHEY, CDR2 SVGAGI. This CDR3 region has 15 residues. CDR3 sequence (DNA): TGTGCCAGCAGTTACCCAGGCAGAGGGGGCGATGGCTACACCTTC. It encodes CASSYPGRGGDGYTF.

CDR3 residues: CASSLAEVPYEQYF. The CDR3 DNA is TGCGCCAGCAGCTTGGCTGAGGTACCCTACGAGCAGTACTTC. The V call is TRBV5-1, the J call TRBJ2-7, with D hard to call. The CDR3 sequence is 14 residues long. V was cut by 0 bases and J by 2 bases, with 9 bases left in between. The V gene's germline CDR1 is SGHRS and CDR2 YFSETQ.

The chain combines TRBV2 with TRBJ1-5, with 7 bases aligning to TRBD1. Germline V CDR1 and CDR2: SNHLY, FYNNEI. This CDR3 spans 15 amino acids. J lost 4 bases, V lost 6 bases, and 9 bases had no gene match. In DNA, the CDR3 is TGTGCCAGCAGCCCGGGGCCGGACAGGAATCAGCCCCAGCATTTT. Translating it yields CASSPGPDRNQPQHF. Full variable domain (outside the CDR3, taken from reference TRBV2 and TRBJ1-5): EPEVTQTPSHQVTQMGQEVILRCVPISNHLYFYWYRQILGQKVEFLVSFYNNEISEKSEIFDDQFSVERPDGSNFTLKIRSTKLEDSAMYFCASSPGPDRNQPQHFGDGTRLSIL.

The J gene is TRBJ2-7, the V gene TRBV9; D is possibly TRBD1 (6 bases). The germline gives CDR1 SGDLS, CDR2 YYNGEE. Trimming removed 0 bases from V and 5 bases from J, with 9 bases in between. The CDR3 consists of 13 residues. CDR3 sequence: CASSVGRTDEQYF. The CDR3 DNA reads TGTGCCAGCAGCGTAGGGAGGACAGACGAGCAGTACTTC. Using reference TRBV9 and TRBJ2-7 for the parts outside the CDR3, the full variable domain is DSGVTQTPKHLITATGQRVTLRCSPRSGDLSVYWYQQSLDQGLQFLIQYYNGEERAKGNILERFSAQQFPDLHSELNLSSLELGDSALYFCASSVGRTDEQYFGPGTRLTVT.

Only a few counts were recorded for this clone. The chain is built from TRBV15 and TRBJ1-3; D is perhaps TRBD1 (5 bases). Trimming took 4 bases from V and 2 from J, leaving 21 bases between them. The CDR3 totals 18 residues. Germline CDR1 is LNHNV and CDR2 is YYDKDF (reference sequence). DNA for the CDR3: TGTGCCACCAGCACCCCTGGAGGGGCTGAGGTTCCTGGAAACACCATATATTTT. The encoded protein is CATSTPGGAEVPGNTIYF.

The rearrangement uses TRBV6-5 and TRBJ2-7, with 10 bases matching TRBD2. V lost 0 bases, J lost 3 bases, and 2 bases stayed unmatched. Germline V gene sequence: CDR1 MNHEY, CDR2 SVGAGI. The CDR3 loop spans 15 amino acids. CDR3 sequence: CASSYSSGGDYEQYF. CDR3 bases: TGTGCCAGCAGTTACTCGAGCGGGGGGGACTACGAGCAGTACTTC.